Listed below are T cell receptor beta chains from one sample, sequenced in a study of CD8+ T cells in alopecia areata. Produced via immunoSEQ multiplex PCR; TCRdb's table is partial and in-frame only. The table has over 85,000 clones, about 45% seen once. Sequenced sample: CD4+ T cells sorted from blood. The receptors were sampled from a human donor with alopecia areata. Both conserved end residues are part of each CDR3. D genes are given only for firm matches. Not every row has a clone size; where given, it reads once, few, many or a size class.

D	V	size	J	CDR3	DNA
TRBD2	TRBV5-1	NA	TRBJ2-3	CASSTTRGGRTDTQYF	TGCGCCAGCAGCACCACCCGGGGGGGGCGCACAGATACGCAGTATTTT
NA	TRBV4-1	NA	TRBJ1-5	CASSQGMLEPQHF	TGCGCCAGCAGCCAAGGGATGCTGGAGCCCCAGCATTTT
NA	TRBV5-1	NA	TRBJ1-2	CASSLPGDNYGYTF	TGCGCCAGCAGCTTGCCAGGGGATAACTATGGCTACACCTTC
TRBD2	TRBV29-1	NA	TRBJ2-1	CSVGLSSGGAREQFF	TGCAGCGTTGGCCTTAGTAGCGGGGGGGCACGTGAGCAGTTCTTC
NA	TRBV5-6	NA	TRBJ2-5	CASSLRKTQYF	TGTGCCAGCAGCTTAAGGAAGACCCAGTACTTC
NA	TRBV5-1	once	TRBJ2-5	CASSLEGVQETQYF	TGCGCCAGCAGCTTGGAAGGGGTTCAAGAGACCCAGTACTTC
NA	TRBV2	NA	TRBJ2-5	CASSDGGETQYF	TGTGCCAGCAGTGATGGGGGAGAGACCCAGTACTTC
NA	TRBV23-1	NA	TRBJ1-4	CASSIAFRVSAEKLFF	TGCGCCAGCTCTATTGCTTTTCGGGTATCAGCTGAAAAACTGTTTTTT
TRBD1	TRBV28	NA	TRBJ2-5	CASSHKLTGGRETQYF	TGTGCCAGCAGCCATAAATTGACAGGGGGTAGAGAGACCCAGTACTTC
NA	TRBV29-1	NA	TRBJ1-1	CSVELLVYKAFF	TGCAGCGTTGAATTGTTGGTCTACAAAGCTTTCTTT
NA	TRBV11-2	NA	TRBJ2-5	CASSLVPTETQYF	TGTGCCAGCAGCTTAGTGCCAACGGAGACCCAGTACTTC
NA	TRBV6-5	NA	TRBJ2-1	CASTRDFEGSDEQFF	TGTGCCAGCACTCGTGATTTTGAGGGGTCCGATGAGCAGTTCTTC
TRBD1	TRBV29-1	NA	TRBJ2-3	CSSRQGGTDTQYF	TGCAGCTCACGACAGGGCGGCACAGATACGCAGTATTTT
NA	TRBV5-1	NA	TRBJ1-2	CASSPGTLASGGYTF	TGCGCCAGCAGCCCGGGAACGTTAGCGAGCGGCGGCTACACCTTC
NA	TRBV19	NA	TRBJ2-3	CASSEQGPMFTDTQYF	TGTGCCAGTAGCGAACAGGGACCCATGTTCACAGATACGCAGTATTTT
TRBD2	TRBV28	NA	TRBJ2-4	CASSAPSGSDIQYF	TGTGCCAGCAGTGCCCCTAGCGGGAGCGACATTCAGTACTTC
NA	TRBV29-1	NA	TRBJ2-1	CSVDRDPRGAEQFF	TGCAGCGTTGACAGGGACCCTCGTGGGGCTGAGCAGTTCTTC
NA	TRBV4-1	few	TRBJ2-7	CASRPGEASSSYEQYF	TGCGCCAGCCGCCCGGGTGAGGCTAGCAGTTCCTACGAGCAGTACTTC
NA	TRBV29-1	NA	TRBJ2-3	CSVVARSRTDTQYF	TGCAGCGTTGTGGCCCGGAGTCGCACAGATACGCAGTATTTT
TRBD2	TRBV29-1	few	TRBJ2-1	CSGSGGRDNEQFF	TGCAGCGGTAGCGGGGGGAGGGACAATGAGCAGTTCTTC
NA	TRBV30	NA	TRBJ2-6	CAWGDPWDVLTF	TGTGCCTGGGGGGATCCCTGGGACGTCCTGACTTTC
NA	TRBV7-2	once	TRBJ2-5	CASSPEGRTVETQYF	TGTGCCAGCAGCCCCGAGGGGAGGACGGTAGAGACCCAGTACTTC
TRBD2	TRBV11-2	few	TRBJ2-7	CASSPGLAGVEQYF	TGTGCCAGCAGCCCAGGACTAGCGGGAGTCGAGCAGTACTTC
TRBD1	TRBV28	few	TRBJ2-3	CASSWSGGSRDTQYF	TGTGCCAGCAGTTGGTCAGGGGGATCCCGAGATACGCAGTATTTT
NA	TRBV6-6	NA	TRBJ2-7	CASSRSGTDVKQYF	TGTGCCAGCAGCCGAAGCGGGACAGATGTCAAGCAGTACTTC
NA	TRBV29-1	NA	TRBJ1-1	CRRRNTEAFF	TGCAGACGAAGGAACACTGAAGCTTTCTTT
NA	TRBV7-3	NA	TRBJ2-3	CASSLELRSTDTQYF	TGTGCCAGCAGCTTAGAGCTAAGGTCCACAGATACGCAGTATTTT
TRBD1	TRBV29-1	few	TRBJ1-1	CSVDRGGNTEAFF	TGCAGCGTCGACAGGGGAGGGAACACTGAAGCTTTCTTT